These T cell receptor beta chains were read from a single sample in a study of CD8 T cells in Susac syndrome. TCRdb re-analysed the immunoSEQ multiplex PCR reads in MiXCR, keeping a single row per CDR3 protein. The sample holds approximately 130,000 distinct CDR3 sequences, roughly 92% seen once. The sequencing input was CD4+ T cells from PBMCs. These receptors all come from a human donor in good health. The CDR3 runs from the conserved cysteine through the conserved F or W. Fields, in order: J gene, clone size, D gene, V gene, CDR3 protein, CDR3 DNA. D genes are given only for firm matches. The size entry is marked missing in some rows and otherwise reads once, few, many or a size class.

>TRBJ2-1|.|TRBD1|TRBV19
CASSITGTGHNEQFF
TGTGCCAGTAGTATAACAGGGACAGGACACAATGAGCAGTTCTTC
>TRBJ1-2|.|.|TRBV18
CASSPQGQTTNYGYTF
TGTGCCAGCTCACCCCAGGGACAAACTACTAACTATGGCTACACCTTC
>TRBJ1-5|once|.|TRBV19
CASSTVKNQPQHF
TGTGCCAGTAGTACGGTGAAGAATCAGCCCCAGCATTTT
>TRBJ2-7|.|TRBD2|TRBV6-5
CASSSLAGPEQYF
TGTGCCAGCAGTTCACTAGCGGGACCCGAGCAGTACTTC
>TRBJ1-5|.|.|TRBV25-1
CASSEYNTREPQHF
TGTGCCAGCAGTGAATATAACACTCGGGAGCCCCAGCATTTT
>TRBJ2-7|.|.|TRBV19
CASSMETGSYEQYF
TGTGCCAGTAGTATGGAAACAGGCTCCTACGAGCAGTACTTC
>TRBJ2-3|.|TRBD2|TRBV4-1
CASSPGLAGLDTQYF
TGCGCCAGCAGCCCTGGACTAGCGGGATTGGATACGCAGTATTTT
>TRBJ2-2|once|.|TRBV2
CASVPGRNTGELFF
TGTGCCAGCGTACCGGGACGCAACACCGGGGAGCTGTTTTTT
>TRBJ2-7|.|.|TRBV5-6
CASSGGPAGSYEQYF
TGTGCCAGCAGCGGGGGGCCAGCGGGTTCCTACGAGCAGTACTTC
>TRBJ2-5|.|.|TRBV10-3
CAISESSSQETQYF
TGTGCCATCAGTGAGTCATCTAGCCAAGAGACCCAGTACTTC
>TRBJ2-2|.|.|TRBV19
CASSPTRGTDTGELFF
TGTGCCAGTAGTCCCACTAGGGGTACCGACACCGGGGAGCTGTTTTTT
>TRBJ2-7|few|TRBD1|TRBV2
CASSGGQGPYEQYF
TGTGCCAGCAGCGGGGGACAGGGCCCCTACGAGCAGTACTTC
>TRBJ2-2|.|.|TRBV12-5
CASGLEIGELFF
TGTGCTAGTGGTTTGGAAATTGGGGAGCTGTTTTTT
>TRBJ1-2|.|.|TRBV12-3/TRBV12-4
CASRYGAGRPSYTF
TGTGCCAGCAGATATGGGGCAGGGAGGCCGAGCTACACCTTC
>TRBJ2-2|.|TRBD1|TRBV3-1
CASSQDPGQGTGELFF
TGTGCCAGCAGCCAAGATCCGGGACAGGGTACCGGGGAGCTGTTTTTT
>TRBJ2-2|.|TRBD2|TRBV27
CASRLAGPGELFF
TGTGCCAGCAGGCTAGCGGGGCCCGGGGAGCTGTTTTTT
>TRBJ1-1|.|.|TRBV30
CACLMNTEAFF
TGTGCCTGCTTAATGAACACTGAAGCTTTCTTT